The entry below gives a single TCR beta chain sequence along with its context. Per the original methods: Amplifying reference gene primers gave estimates of nucleated cell counts. The table came from immunoSEQ multiplex PCR; TCRdb's copy has only in-frame clones and leaves some out. The DNA was the basis for D and trimming; V, J and clone size are from that table. This table holds roughly 55,000 clones, roughly four fifths found once. This sample is part of a study of blood T cell repertoires in COVID-19. Study in general: Specimens from acute and convalescent COVID-19 originated in the United States, Italy and Spain. PBMCs, B-cell-depleted T cells, or T cells provided the cDNA or gDNA that made up the material.

The V gene's germline CDR1 is LGHNA and CDR2 YNFKEQ. CDR3 length: 16 residues. V was clipped by 0 bases and J by 2 bases, with 13 bases between them. The chain recombines TRBV4-2 with TRBJ1-2; D might be TRBD1 (5 bases). Material: peripheral blood. This sequence was found in an older woman with acute or convalescent COVID-19. CDR3 loop: CASSQESTGANYGYTF. The CDR3 region has the DNA TGTGCCAGCAGCCAAGAGAGTACAGGAGCCAACTATGGCTACACCTTC.